The sample holds one count of the clone carrying this T cell receptor beta chain. Its antigen is still unknown. The data originate from a study of shared clonotypes between healthy human individuals. Whole-study findings and limits: Naive subsets usually exceeded memory subsets in estimated richness.

Generated by immunoSEQ multiplex PCR, the TCRdb table keeps only in-frame clones and is missing some. The sample records approximately 1.9 million clones, 80% to 95% being singletons. Terminally differentiated effector memory CD45RA+ cells were excluded by CCR7 positive selection of CD45RO-negative cells. The CDR3 consists of 14 residues. Germline CDR1 is WSHSY and CDR2 is SAAADI. The junction had 5 bases not matched to a gene; V was cut back by 2 bases and J by 7 bases. This sequence originates from a man younger than 30 in good health. Some clones in this sample may be carry-over from other donors' samples. The sequencing input was naive CD8+ T cells from PBMCs. This chain connects TRBV10-2 to TRBJ2-1; 7 bases align to TRBD2. The CDR3 sequence is CASSEGLAVNEQFF. In nucleotides, the CDR3 is TGCGCCAGCAGTGAGGGTCTAGCGGTAAATGAGCAGTTCTTC.